Listed below are T cell receptor beta chains from one sample, sequenced in a study of CD4 T cells in relation to SARS-CoV-2 and coronaviruses. The protocol was immunoSEQ multiplex PCR, while the TCRdb copy is restricted to in-frame clones and leaves out a portion. The sample includes about 36,000 clones, about four fifths of them seen just once. These TCRs are of unknown antigen specificity. The sequenced sample consisted of naive CD4+ T cells from PBMCs, cultured in vitro. These receptors originate from an adult with COVID-19. CDR3s include the opening cysteine and the closing phenylalanine or tryptophan. D genes are given only for firm matches. Part of the rows lack a size; the others show once, few, many or a class for expanded clones.

d_gene	abundance	v_gene	j_gene	CDR3aa	CDR3nt
TRBD1	-	TRBV7-7	TRBJ2-5	CASSLTGNQETQYF	TGTGCCAGCAGCTTGACAGGGAACCAAGAGACCCAGTACTTC
TRBD1	-	TRBV6-2/TRBV6-3	TRBJ2-1	CASSFPGQGSYEQFF	TGTGCCAGCAGTTTTCCGGGACAGGGTAGTTATGAGCAGTTCTTC
TRBD1	few	TRBV12-3/TRBV12-4	TRBJ2-1	CASSLTGRQFF	TGTGCCAGCAGTTTGACAGGGCGGCAATTCTTC
-	-	TRBV7-7	TRBJ2-5	CASSLEPALEETQYF	TGTGCTAGCAGCTTGGAACCAGCACTTGAAGAGACCCAGTACTTC
-	-	TRBV12-3/TRBV12-4	TRBJ2-3	CASSSPGDTQYF	TGTGCCAGCAGTTCTCCTGGTGATACGCAGTATTTT
-	-	TRBV19	TRBJ1-2	CASTGPGAAYGYTF	TGTGCCAGCACGGGGCCGGGGGCGGCCTATGGCTACACCTTC
TRBD1	-	TRBV25-1	TRBJ2-2	CASSESPGQGADTGELFF	TGTGCCAGCAGTGAATCCCCCGGCCAGGGGGCCGACACCGGGGAGCTGTTTTTT
TRBD2	-	TRBV19	TRBJ2-7	CASSIGAGVYEQYF	TGTGCCAGTAGTATCGGAGCGGGAGTTTACGAGCAGTACTTC
-	-	TRBV6-5	TRBJ1-4	CASSQNRATNEKLFF	TGTGCCAGCAGCCAAAACAGGGCAACTAATGAAAAACTGTTTTTT
-	-	TRBV7-3	TRBJ2-5	CASSILGGNKETQYF	TGTGCCAGCAGCATATTAGGGGGGAACAAAGAGACCCAGTACTTC
-	-	TRBV21-1	TRBJ2-5	CASSILSGGPSFRETQYF	TGTGCCAGCAGCATCTTATCGGGAGGGCCTTCTTTCCGAGAGACCCAGTACTTC
TRBD2	-	TRBV7-6	TRBJ2-3	CASSLGGRNRDTQYF	TGTGCCAGCAGCTTAGGCGGGAGGAATCGAGATACGCAGTATTTT
TRBD2	-	TRBV10-3	TRBJ2-2	CAISESLAGADGELFF	TGTGCCATCAGTGAGTCCCTAGCGGGAGCAGACGGGGAGCTGTTTTTT
-	once	TRBV11-1	TRBJ2-3	CASSLSRGGTDTQYF	TGTGCCAGCAGCTTATCCAGGGGGGGGACGGATACGCAGTATTTT
-	-	TRBV7-3	TRBJ2-5	CASSSIRGETQYF	TGTGCCAGCAGCTCCATCCGAGGGGAGACCCAGTACTTC
-	-	TRBV29-1	TRBJ1-2	CSVASTERHYGYTF	TGCAGCGTCGCGTCGACAGAGAGACACTATGGCTACACCTTC
-	-	TRBV19	TRBJ2-2	CASSTLGRAINTGELFF	TGTGCCAGTAGTACCCTCGGCAGGGCGATAAACACCGGGGAGCTGTTTTTT
-	-	TRBV7-2	TRBJ2-7	CASSVRSISYEQYF	TGTGCCAGCAGTGTTCGGAGTATCTCCTACGAGCAGTACTTC
-	once	TRBV14	TRBJ2-1	CASSQQAAFYNEQFF	TGTGCCAGCAGCCAGCAGGCGGCCTTTTACAATGAGCAGTTCTTC
-	-	TRBV5-8	TRBJ1-1	CASTRTRSVAFF	TGTGCCAGCACCCGGACCCGATCCGTAGCTTTCTTT
-	-	TRBV6-5	TRBJ2-3	CASSYEGRTLTDTQYF	TGTGCCAGCAGTTACGAGGGGCGGACCCTCACAGATACGCAGTATTTT
TRBD2	-	TRBV27	TRBJ2-7	CASRPGGASLSYEQYF	TGTGCCAGCAGGCCGGGGGGGGCCTCACTCTCCTACGAGCAGTACTTC
TRBD2	-	TRBV19	TRBJ2-5	CASSITSGMETQYF	TGTGCCAGTAGTATAACTAGCGGGATGGAGACCCAGTACTTC
-	few	TRBV7-9	TRBJ2-3	CASSGGGSTDTQYF	TGTGCCAGCAGCGGAGGGGGCTCTACAGATACGCAGTATTTT
TRBD1	-	TRBV2	TRBJ2-3	CASSAGTGYTDTQYF	TGTGCCAGCAGTGCTGGGACAGGCTACACAGATACGCAGTATTTT